The rows below give T cell receptor beta chains drawn from one sample of a study of T cell responses to AZD1222 COVID-19 vaccine. Sequencing was performed with immunoSEQ multiplex PCR; in TCRdb, only in-frame clones are kept and a portion is missing. The sample consists of about 110,000 clones, about 88% of them appearing once. The sequencing used peripheral blood, collected on day 0 of AZD1222 vaccination. The receptors here all came from an adult in good health. The CDR3 runs from the conserved cysteine through the conserved F or W. D genes are given only for firm matches. Clone size is given for some rows only: seen once, a few or many times, or a class if the clone is expanded.

clone_size	v_call	d_call	cdr3_length	j_call	cdr3_nt	cdr3_aa
NA	TRBV5-4	TRBD1	12	TRBJ1-1	TGTGTCAGCAGCTTGGCAGGGGGCGCGGCTTTCTTT	CVSSLAGGAAFF
few	TRBV25-1	NA	15	TRBJ2-2	TGTGCCAGCAGTGGGCCCGAGCGCAACACCGGGGAGCTGTTTTTT	CASSGPERNTGELFF
NA	TRBV7-9	TRBD1	17	TRBJ2-3	TGTGCCAGCAGCTTAAAAACAGGGGTCCCCCTCACAGATACGCAGTATTTT	CASSLKTGVPLTDTQYF
NA	TRBV18	TRBD1	16	TRBJ1-3	TGTGCCAGCTCACTACGGACAGGGGTCTCTGGAAACACCATATATTTT	CASSLRTGVSGNTIYF
NA	TRBV29-1	TRBD1	13	TRBJ1-1	TGCAGCGCTCGGACAGGTATGAACACTGAAGCTTTCTTT	CSARTGMNTEAFF
NA	TRBV7-9	TRBD1	15	TRBJ1-2	TGTGCCAGCAGCTTGGACAGGGGGGTCTTCTATGGCTACACCTTC	CASSLDRGVFYGYTF
NA	TRBV30	NA	15	TRBJ1-4	TGTGCCTGGAGTCGGCTGAACACTAACTCTGAAAAACTGTTTTTT	CAWSRLNTNSEKLFF
NA	TRBV6-5	TRBD2	14	TRBJ2-7	TGTGCCAGCGGGTACCCCCGGGAGGGGCACGAGCAGTACTTC	CASGYPREGHEQYF
NA	TRBV28	NA	11	TRBJ2-7	TGTGCCAGCAGCCCCTCGTGGGAGCAGTACTTC	CASSPSWEQYF
NA	TRBV2	NA	15	TRBJ2-2	TGTGCCAGCAGTGAAGAGGGCTTGGACACCGGGGAGCTGTTTTTT	CASSEEGLDTGELFF
NA	TRBV5-6	NA	14	TRBJ1-5	TGTGCCAGCAGCTCAAGTAAGAGCAATCAGCCCCAGCATTTT	CASSSSKSNQPQHF
NA	TRBV3-1/TRBV3-2	TRBD1	14	TRBJ1-1	TGTGCCAGCAGCCAGGGCACAGGGGGCGGGGTAGCTTTCTTT	CASSQGTGGGVAFF
NA	TRBV6-5	NA	12	TRBJ2-4	TGTGCCAGCAGGGTTGGCAAAAACATTCAGTACTTC	CASRVGKNIQYF
NA	TRBV27	NA	14	TRBJ1-1	TGTGCCAGCAGTATGACAGGCTTCTACACTGAAGCTTTCTTT	CASSMTGFYTEAFF
NA	TRBV18	NA	14	TRBJ1-2	TGTGCCAGCTCACTGCAGGGATCGGGCTATGGCTACACCTTC	CASSLQGSGYGYTF
once	TRBV7-3	NA	13	TRBJ2-3	TGTGCCAGCAGCGTAACGGGCGCAGATACGCAGTATTTT	CASSVTGADTQYF
NA	TRBV3-1/TRBV3-2	NA	14	TRBJ2-5	TGTGCCAGCAGCCAAGGTCTGCGGTCGGAGACCCAGTACTTC	CASSQGLRSETQYF
NA	TRBV7-9	NA	16	TRBJ1-4	TGTGCCAGCAGCCCCGGGGGGGCTGGCAGTAATGAAAAACTGTTTTTT	CASSPGGAGSNEKLFF
NA	TRBV3-1/TRBV3-2	NA	15	TRBJ2-5	TGTGCCAGCAGCCAAGTAGGACCTGCTCAAGAGACCCAGTACTTC	CASSQVGPAQETQYF
NA	TRBV2	NA	14	TRBJ2-2	TGTGCCAGCAGTGAAGGACTGGGGACCGGGGAGCTGTTTTTT	CASSEGLGTGELFF
NA	TRBV19	TRBD2	19	TRBJ2-3	TGTGCCAGTAGTATTCCGGGACTAGCGTCTCCCTCCCCTACAGATACGCAGTATTTT	CASSIPGLASPSPTDTQYF
NA	TRBV7-7	NA	15	TRBJ2-5	TGTGCCAGCAGCTCTGCAGGGAGTGGGGTAGAGACCCAGTACTTC	CASSSAGSGVETQYF
once	TRBV5-4	TRBD2	13	TRBJ2-2	TGTGCCAGCAGCCGGGAGGTTCCCGGGGAGCTGTTTTTT	CASSREVPGELFF
NA	TRBV6-5	TRBD2	13	TRBJ2-7	TGTGCCAGCAGGACGGGGGGGGCCGGGGAGCAGTACTTC	CASRTGGAGEQYF
NA	TRBV28	NA	14	TRBJ2-7	TGTGCCAGCAGTTTACTGACGAATGGCTACGAGCAGTACTTC	CASSLLTNGYEQYF
NA	TRBV18	NA	17	TRBJ2-2	TGTGCCAGCTCACCCCTACCTGACACCACCTACACCGGGGAGCTGTTTTTT	CASSPLPDTTYTGELFF
NA	TRBV19	NA	13	TRBJ1-1	TGTGCCACCGGGGAGGGACAGAACACTGAAGCTTTCTTT	CATGEGQNTEAFF
NA	TRBV9	NA	15	TRBJ1-6	TGTGCCAGCAGCGACGGAATCTCCTATAATTCACCCCTCCACTTT	CASSDGISYNSPLHF
NA	TRBV7-2	NA	14	TRBJ1-6	TGTGCCACCCGCCCGGAACCTTTTAATTCACCCCTCCACTTT	CATRPEPFNSPLHF
NA	TRBV12-3/TRBV12-4	TRBD2	13	TRBJ2-1	TGTGCCAGCAGCCGAGCGGGGTACAATGAGCAGTTCTTC	CASSRAGYNEQFF
NA	TRBV10-3	NA	15	TRBJ2-2	TGTGCCATCAGTGGGGGACCCCTGCACACCGGGGAGCTGTTTTTT	CAISGGPLHTGELFF
NA	TRBV28	NA	14	TRBJ2-3	TGTGCCAGCAGCCCCTACGCTAGCACAGATACGCAGTATTTT	CASSPYASTDTQYF
NA	TRBV2	NA	13	TRBJ2-4	TGTGCCAGCGGGGGGTTAGCCAAAAACATTCAGTACTTC	CASGGLAKNIQYF
few	TRBV7-2	NA	14	TRBJ2-1	TGTGCCAGCAGCTTAGGAGGCAGCTTCAATGAGCAGTTCTTC	CASSLGGSFNEQFF
NA	TRBV19	NA	15	TRBJ2-5	TGTGCCAGTAGTTCCATACGGGAGAGTCGGGAGACCCAGTACTTC	CASSSIRESRETQYF
once	TRBV7-9	TRBD1	15	TRBJ1-4	TGTGCCAGCAGCGCCTACAGGGGCGATAACGAAAAACTGTTTTTT	CASSAYRGDNEKLFF
NA	TRBV7-9	NA	14	TRBJ1-6	TGTGCCAGCAGCTTAGTGGGGAGTAATTCACCCCTCCACTTT	CASSLVGSNSPLHF
NA	TRBV30	NA	12	TRBJ1-2	TGTGCCTGGATCCCCAATAACTATGGCTACACCTTC	CAWIPNNYGYTF
NA	TRBV27	NA	16	TRBJ2-2	TGTGCCAGCAGTCCGACCCGACAGGTTACCACCGGGGAGCTGTTTTTT	CASSPTRQVTTGELFF
NA	TRBV2	NA	15	TRBJ2-5	TGTGCCAGCAGTCTTTTGGGGGGAGTCTGGGAGACCCAGTACTTC	CASSLLGGVWETQYF
NA	TRBV29-1	NA	13	TRBJ2-2	TGCAGCGTTGTGGGGCAGAACACCGGGGAGCTGTTTTTT	CSVVGQNTGELFF
NA	TRBV12-3/TRBV12-4	NA	13	TRBJ2-3	TGTGCCAGCAGTCCCCCCGGCACAGATACGCAGTATTTT	CASSPPGTDTQYF
NA	TRBV5-6	NA	14	TRBJ1-2	TGTGCCAGCAGCTTGGGCGGACTTCTGTATGGCTACACCTTC	CASSLGGLLYGYTF
NA	TRBV25-1	TRBD1	15	TRBJ1-4	TGTGCCAGCAGTGAATCGACAGGGGGTAATGAAAAACTGTTTTTT	CASSESTGGNEKLFF
NA	TRBV15	TRBD1	17	TRBJ2-1	TGTGCCACCAGCAGTCACTCAGGGACAGCCCCTCTCGGCGAGCAGTTCTTC	CATSSHSGTAPLGEQFF
once	TRBV5-4	NA	15	TRBJ2-1	TGTGCCAGCAGCTTGGAAGCGGGTTATAACAATGAGCAGTTCTTC	CASSLEAGYNNEQFF
once	TRBV2	TRBD1	14	TRBJ2-1	TGTGCCAGCAGTGTTAACAGGGGTGGCAATGAGCAGTTCTTC	CASSVNRGGNEQFF
NA	TRBV5-1	NA	14	TRBJ1-6	TGCGCCAGCAGCTTTAGCTCCTATAATTCACCCCTCCACTTT	CASSFSSYNSPLHF
NA	TRBV19	NA	14	TRBJ1-4	TGTGCCAGTAGTATTTTGGGAATACCTGGAAAACTGTTTTTT	CASSILGIPGKLFF
NA	TRBV9	TRBD2	17	TRBJ2-2	TGTGCCAGCAGCGTAGAACTAGCGGGAGAAGGGGCCGGGGAGCTGTTTTTT	CASSVELAGEGAGELFF
NA	TRBV7-9	NA	15	TRBJ1-2	TGTGCCAGCAGCTTAGGGGGAGGACCTAACTATGGCTACACCTTC	CASSLGGGPNYGYTF
NA	TRBV19	NA	13	TRBJ2-7	TGTGCCAGTAGTATGGACAGCCCCTACGAGCAGTACTTC	CASSMDSPYEQYF
NA	TRBV6-5	TRBD1	15	TRBJ2-7	TGTGCCAGCAGTTACGGGCAGGGGGCATCCTACGAGCAGTACTTC	CASSYGQGASYEQYF
once	TRBV3-1/TRBV3-2	NA	14	TRBJ2-5	TGTGCCAGCAGCCAAGTACTCGGTCCAGAGACCCAGTACTTC	CASSQVLGPETQYF
few	TRBV7-8	NA	15	TRBJ1-2	TGTGCCAGCAGCCTGGGGGCAGGGACCAACTATGGCTACACCTTC	CASSLGAGTNYGYTF
NA	TRBV7-6	NA	14	TRBJ1-2	TGTGCCAGCAGCCGTGGGACGGCCTATCGTGACTACACCTTC	CASSRGTAYRDYTF
few	TRBV29-1	NA	10	TRBJ2-5	TGCAGCGTGAAAGTAGAGACCCAGTACTTC	CSVKVETQYF